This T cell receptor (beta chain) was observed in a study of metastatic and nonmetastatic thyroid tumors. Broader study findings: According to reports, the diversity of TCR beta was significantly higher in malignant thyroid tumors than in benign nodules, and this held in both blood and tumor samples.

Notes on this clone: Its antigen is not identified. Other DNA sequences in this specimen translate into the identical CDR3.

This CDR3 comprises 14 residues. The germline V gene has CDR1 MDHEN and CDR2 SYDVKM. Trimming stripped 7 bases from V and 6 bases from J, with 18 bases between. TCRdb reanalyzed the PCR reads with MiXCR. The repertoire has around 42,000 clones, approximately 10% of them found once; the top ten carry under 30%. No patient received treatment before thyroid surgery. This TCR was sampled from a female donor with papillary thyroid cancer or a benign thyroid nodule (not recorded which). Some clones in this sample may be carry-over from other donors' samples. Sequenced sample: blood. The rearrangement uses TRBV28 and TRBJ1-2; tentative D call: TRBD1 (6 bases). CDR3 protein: CASIFLGGANGYTF. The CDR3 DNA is TGTGCCAGCATTTTTCTAGGGGGTGCGAATGGCTACACCTTC.